The next 23 T cell receptor beta chains were all read from a single sample in a study of T cells after yellow fever vaccination. One entry per CDR3 protein results from TCRdb running MiXCR on the 5' RACE reads. The sample carries some 150,000 distinct CDR3 sequences, 6.6% recorded once. The source was CD4+ T cells sorted from PBMCs, collected 10 days after the yellow fever booster vaccination. Receptors originate from a man aged 25 to 40 who received the YFV17D yellow fever vaccine.

Comments on this clonotype: Being one base from a much bigger clone, this may be a read error. V gene TRBV20-1 combines with J gene TRBJ2-1; D unresolved. This CDR3 comprises 14 residues. Germline CDR1 DFQATT, CDR2 SNEGSKA (reference sequence). Here the CDR3 reads CSAGRANENNEQFF. The CDR3 DNA follows: TGCTCAGCTGGTAGGGCTAACGAAAATAATGAGCAGTTCTTC.

This clonotype was counted many times. The rearrangement joins TRBV7-8 to TRBJ2-1; perhaps TRBD2 as D (6 bases). Trimming took 5 bases from V and 8 from J, leaving 13 bases between them. CDR1 SGHVS and CDR2 FQNEAQ come from the germline V gene. CDR3 length: 13 residues. DNA for the CDR3: TGTGCCAGCAGCGCACGATGGGGGGATGAGCAGTTCTTC. Protein: CASSARWGDEQFF.

This clonotype was seen a few times. The chain uses TRBV6-1 and TRBJ1-2; TRBD1 agrees at 8 bases. The CDR3 consists of 15 residues. Germline assignment: CDR1 MNHNS and CDR2 SASEGT. V shed 7 bases and J 2 bases; nucleotides not matched to a gene: 9. CDR3 sequence (DNA): TGTGCCAGCACATTCCGGACAGGGAAGAACTATGGCTACACCTTC. Translation gives CASTFRTGKNYGYTF.

This clonotype was found many times. The genes are TRBV5-1 and TRBJ1-2; D may be TRBD1 (5 bases). Germline V gene lookup returns CDR1 SGHRS and CDR2 YFSETQ. V dropped 3 bases and J dropped 3 bases, with 15 bases sitting between them. This CDR3 region has 15 residues. The CDR3 region has the DNA TGCGCCAGCAGCTGGTGGGACCAGGATGACTATGGCTACACCTTC. The encoded protein is CASSWWDQDDYGYTF.

This clonotype was counted ten times or more. The rearrangement joins TRBV27 to TRBJ2-1; TRBD2 agrees at 8 bases. The germline V gene encodes CDR1 MNHEY and CDR2 SMNVEV (reference sequence). V was clipped by 5 bases and J by 4 bases; unmatched bases: 7. CDR3 length equals 15 residues. This CDR3 reads CASSESGRGYNEQFF. In nucleotides, the CDR3 is TGTGCCAGCAGTGAGAGCGGGAGAGGGTACAATGAGCAGTTCTTC.

This clonotype was detected a few times. The chain combines TRBV20-1 with TRBJ2-5; the D is unclear. CDR1 is DFQATT and CDR2 is SNEGSKA in the germline V gene (reference sequence). Trimming pared 3 bases from V and 0 bases from J, leaving 5 bases between. The CDR3 has 12 residues. The CDR3 nucleotides read TGCAGTGCTAGTAGCTACCAAGAGACCCAGTACTTC. This translates into CSASSYQETQYF.

This clonotype was counted many times. The chain is built from TRBV2 and TRBJ1-5; D gene uncertain. Looked up from germline, CDR1 is SNHLY and CDR2 is FYNNEI. The CDR3 is made up of 15 amino acids. Trimming cost V 6 bases and J 3 bases, with 15 bases left between them. This CDR3 reads CASRPARRSNQPQHF. The CDR3, as DNA: TGTGCCAGCAGGCCGGCCAGGAGATCCAATCAGCCCCAGCATTTT.

The gene calls are TRBV7-2 and TRBJ2-1, with TRBD1 as a possible D gene (5 bases). Germline V CDR1 and CDR2: SGHTA, FQGNSA. V was clipped by 5 bases and J by 5 bases, with 16 bases between them. The CDR3 covers 15 residues. CDR3 protein: CASSQGMRVDNEQFF. The CDR3 nucleotides are TGTGCCAGCAGCCAGGGTATGCGAGTTGACAATGAGCAGTTCTTC.

J is TRBJ2-1 and V is TRBV20-1; 12 bases align to TRBD2. The CDR3 is 15 amino acids. Germline V gene sequence: CDR1 DFQATT, CDR2 SNEGSKA (reference sequence). V gave up 6 bases and J gave up 3 bases; unmatched junction bases: 6. Here the CDR3 DNA reads TGCAGTGCCGCAAAACTAGCGGGAGGCTACAATGAGCAGTTCTTC. Protein: CSAAKLAGGYNEQFF.

This clonotype showed up many times. The rearrangement joins TRBV20-1 to TRBJ2-3; D ambiguous. V dropped 0 bases and J dropped 1 base, with 11 bases sitting between them. CDR3 length: 15 amino acids. Germline lookup yields CDR1 DFQATT and CDR2 SNEGSKA (reference sequence). CDR3 in amino acids: CSARDGLEGTDTQYF. The CDR3 bases are TGCAGTGCTAGAGATGGGCTAGAGGGCACAGATACGCAGTATTTT.

This clonotype was recorded at least ten times. The chain has TRBV15 and TRBJ1-2; 7 bases agree with TRBD1. Germline V gene data show CDR1 as LNHNV and CDR2 as YYDKDF (reference sequence). Trimming took 3 bases from V and 4 from J; bases not matched to a gene: 8. The CDR3 runs to 15 residues. The DNA of the CDR3 is TGTGCCACCAGCAGGGCCCTCGACAGGGTCTATGGCTACACCTTC. Residues: CATSRALDRVYGYTF.

This clonotype was detected many times. V gene TRBV5-1 combines with J gene TRBJ2-1, with D perhaps TRBD2 (6 bases). Per germline, CDR1 SGHRS and CDR2 YFSETQ. This CDR3 has 14 amino acids. Trimming removed 0 bases at V and 8 bases at J, with 12 bases between. Here the CDR3 reads CASSLDGSLDEQFF. CDR3 bases: TGCGCCAGCAGCTTGGACGGGAGCCTTGATGAGCAGTTCTTC.

Ten or more counts support this clonotype. The chain is built from TRBV10-2 and TRBJ2-7; D remains ambiguous. CDR1 and CDR2 from the germline V gene are WSHSY and SAAADI. Trimming took off 6 bases at V and 5 bases at J, with 8 bases between the two ends. This CDR3 comprises 11 residues. The CDR3 is CASSGSNEQYF. The CDR3 DNA reads TGCGCCAGCAGCGGTAGCAACGAGCAGTACTTC.

This clonotype was detected ten times or more. This chain links TRBV24-1 with TRBJ2-1, with 11 bases aligning to TRBD2. The V segment lost 2 bases and the J segment 7 bases; nucleotides outside the gene matches: 12. This CDR3 is 18 amino acids long. Germline CDR1 reads KGHDR; CDR2 reads SFDVKD. The CDR3 sequence is CATSDSRVAGGPVNEQFF. CDR3 nucleotide sequence: TGTGCCACCAGTGATTCTCGGGTAGCGGGAGGGCCTGTGAATGAGCAGTTCTTC.

In its sample, this clonotype was seen many times. The rearrangement uses TRBV5-6 and TRBJ2-7; the D gene is possibly TRBD2 (5 bases). CDR3 length: 13 amino acids. Per germline, CDR1 SGHDT and CDR2 YYEEEE. V was trimmed by 2 bases and J by 2 bases, leaving 8 bases between them. The CDR3 region has the DNA TGTGCCAGCAGCTTTGCCGGGGCCTACGAGCAGTACTTC. Translation gives CASSFAGAYEQYF. The full variable domain, its missing parts supplied by reference TRBV5-6 and TRBJ2-7, is DAGVTQSPTHLIKTRGQQVTLRCSPKSGHDTVSWYQQALGQGPQFIFQYYEEEERQRGNFPDRFSGHQFPNYSSELNVNALLLGDSALYLCASSFAGAYEQYFGPGTRLTVT.

J is TRBJ1-3 and V is TRBV11-3, with D unclear. Germline V gives CDR1 SGHNT, CDR2 YENEEA. The CDR3 is 14 residues long. The V and J ends lost 4 bases and 3 bases respectively, with 10 bases between them. This CDR3 is CASSSLPGGNTIYF. The DNA for the CDR3 is TGTGCCAGCAGCTCTCTCCCGGGTGGAAACACCATATATTTT.

This clonotype appeared many times. The chain couples TRBV20-1 to TRBJ1-2; D gene unclear. The V and J ends lost 3 bases and 4 bases respectively, with 15 bases between them. This CDR3 has 14 amino acids. Germline CDR1 reads DFQATT; CDR2 reads SNEGSKA (reference sequence). In DNA form, the CDR3 reads TGCAGTGCTAGGGCAGAAGTGGAGGGCTATGGCTACACCTTC. The encoded protein is CSARAEVEGYGYTF.

The table lists this clonotype with many counts. The J gene is TRBJ2-1, the V gene TRBV20-1; perhaps D is TRBD1 or TRBD2 (5 bases each). Germline values: CDR1 DFQATT, CDR2 SNEGSKA (reference sequence). The CDR3 totals 14 residues. Trimming left V 6 bases short and J 0 bases short, with 12 bases between. The CDR3: CSAGDRSSYNEQFF. The CDR3 DNA reads as TGCAGTGCCGGGGACCGTAGCTCCTACAATGAGCAGTTCTTC.

Ten or more counts support this clonotype. The chain has TRBV28 and TRBJ2-1, with 8 bases identical to TRBD2. V was pared by 5 bases and J by 6 bases, with 9 bases of the junction left unmatched. There are 15 residues in the CDR3. Germline V gives CDR1 MDHEN, CDR2 SYDVKM. The CDR3 region is CASSLPGTSRNEQFF. Here the CDR3 DNA reads TGTGCCAGCAGTCTCCCCGGGACTAGTCGCAATGAGCAGTTCTTC.

This clonotype was detected ten times or more. CDR3 nucleotides: TGCGCCAGCAGCCAAGGCCTAGCTCGGGAGACCCAGTACTTC. It specifies CASSQGLARETQYF. The chain carries TRBV4-3 and TRBJ2-5; possible D gene TRBD2, 5 bases. Germline CDR1 and CDR2: LGHNA and YSLEER. CDR3 length: 14 residues. V was trimmed by 1 base and J by 5 bases, leaving 11 bases between them.

This clonotype showed up many times. V gene TRBV11-3 combines with J gene TRBJ2-1, with TRBD2 as a possible D gene (5 bases). The germline V and J ends were trimmed by 9 bases and 0 bases, with 9 bases remaining between them. Germline V gives CDR1 SGHNT, CDR2 YENEEA. This CDR3 comprises 13 residues. CDR3 amino acids: CASSERSYNEQFF. The CDR3, as DNA: TGTGCCAGTAGCGAACGCTCCTACAATGAGCAGTTCTTC. Supplemented by reference TRBV11-3 and TRBJ2-1, the full variable domain reads EAGVVQSPRYKIIEKKQPVAFWCNPISGHNTLYWYLQNLGQGPELLIRYENEEAVDDSQLPKDRFSAERLKGVDSTLKIQPAELGDSAVYLCASSERSYNEQFFGPGTRLTVL.

This clonotype was counted ten times or more. The chain couples TRBV18 to TRBJ2-1, with 8 nucleotides matching TRBD1. CDR1 is KGHSH and CDR2 is LQKENI in the germline V gene. This CDR3 is built from 15 residues. Trimming cost V 5 bases and J 4 bases; bases outside gene matches: 7. This CDR3 reads CASSSLDRGYNEQFF. CDR3 DNA: TGTGCCAGCTCATCTTTAGACAGGGGTTACAATGAGCAGTTCTTC.

The chain combines TRBV11-2 with TRBJ1-3; no firm D call. From germline, CDR1 is SGHAT and CDR2 FQNNGV. The V gene lost 0 bases and the J gene lost 0 bases, with 15 bases spanning the gap. The CDR3 covers 18 residues. The CDR3 DNA reads TGTGCCAGCAGCTTAGAGGCCGGGGAGACGTACTCTGGAAACACCATATATTTT. Translated, it gives CASSLEAGETYSGNTIYF.